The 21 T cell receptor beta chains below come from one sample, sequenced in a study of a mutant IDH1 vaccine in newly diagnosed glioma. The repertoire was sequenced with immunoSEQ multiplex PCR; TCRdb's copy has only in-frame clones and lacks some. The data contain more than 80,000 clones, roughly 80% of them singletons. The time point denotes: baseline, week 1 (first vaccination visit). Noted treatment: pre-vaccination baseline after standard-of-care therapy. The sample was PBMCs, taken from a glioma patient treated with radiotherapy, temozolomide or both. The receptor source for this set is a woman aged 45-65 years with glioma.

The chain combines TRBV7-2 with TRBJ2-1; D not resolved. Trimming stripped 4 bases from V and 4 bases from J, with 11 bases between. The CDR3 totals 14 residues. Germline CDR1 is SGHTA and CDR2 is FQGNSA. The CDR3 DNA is TGTGCCAGCAGCTCGGAGATATTTTACAATGAGCAGTTCTTC. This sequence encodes CASSSEIFYNEQFF.

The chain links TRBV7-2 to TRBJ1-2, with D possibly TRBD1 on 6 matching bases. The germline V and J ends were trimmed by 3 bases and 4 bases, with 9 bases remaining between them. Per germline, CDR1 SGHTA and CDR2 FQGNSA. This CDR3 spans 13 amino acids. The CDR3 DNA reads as TGTGCCAGCAGCTTCGGGACAAGCTATGGCTACACCTTC. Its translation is CASSFGTSYGYTF.

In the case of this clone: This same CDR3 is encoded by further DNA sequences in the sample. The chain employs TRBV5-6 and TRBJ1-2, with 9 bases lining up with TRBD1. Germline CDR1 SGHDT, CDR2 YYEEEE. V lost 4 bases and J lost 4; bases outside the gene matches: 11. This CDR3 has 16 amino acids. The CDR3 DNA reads TGTGCCAGCAGCAGCGCCGGGACAGGGATCTTCTATGGCTACACCTTC. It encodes CASSSAGTGIFYGYTF.

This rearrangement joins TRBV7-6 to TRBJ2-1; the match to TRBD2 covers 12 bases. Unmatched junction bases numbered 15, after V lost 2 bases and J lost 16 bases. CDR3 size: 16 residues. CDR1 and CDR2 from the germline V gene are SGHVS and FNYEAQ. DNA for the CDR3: TGTGCCAGCAGCTTAAACCGGGAGACTAGCGGGGGCATCAGTTTCTTC. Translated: CASSLNRETSGGISFF.

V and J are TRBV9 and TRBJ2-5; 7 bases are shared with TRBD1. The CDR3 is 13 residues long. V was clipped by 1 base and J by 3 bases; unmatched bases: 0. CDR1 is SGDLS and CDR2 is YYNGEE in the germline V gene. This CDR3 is CASSVTGEETQYF. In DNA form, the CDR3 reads TGTGCCAGCAGCGTAACAGGGGAAGAGACCCAGTACTTC.

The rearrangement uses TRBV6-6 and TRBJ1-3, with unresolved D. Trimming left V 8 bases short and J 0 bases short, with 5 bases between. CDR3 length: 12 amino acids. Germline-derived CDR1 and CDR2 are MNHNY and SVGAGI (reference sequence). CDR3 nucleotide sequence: TGTGCCAGCGGCAACTCTGGAAACACCATATATTTT. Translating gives CASGNSGNTIYF.

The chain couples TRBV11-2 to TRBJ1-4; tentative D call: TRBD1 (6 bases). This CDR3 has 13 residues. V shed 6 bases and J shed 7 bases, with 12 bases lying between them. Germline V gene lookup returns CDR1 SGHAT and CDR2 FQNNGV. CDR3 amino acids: CASRSGASEKLFF. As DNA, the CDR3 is TGTGCCAGCAGGTCGGGGGCAAGTGAAAAACTGTTTTTT.

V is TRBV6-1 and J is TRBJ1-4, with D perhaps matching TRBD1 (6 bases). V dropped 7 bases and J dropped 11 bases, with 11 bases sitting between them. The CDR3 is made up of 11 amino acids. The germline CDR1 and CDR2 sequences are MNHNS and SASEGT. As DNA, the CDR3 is TGTGCCAGCACCCGGCAGGGGAAACTGTTTTTT. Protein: CASTRQGKLFF.

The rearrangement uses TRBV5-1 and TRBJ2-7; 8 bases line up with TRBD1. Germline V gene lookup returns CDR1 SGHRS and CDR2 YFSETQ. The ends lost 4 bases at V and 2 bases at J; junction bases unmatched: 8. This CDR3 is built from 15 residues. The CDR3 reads CASSVRDRSTYEQYF. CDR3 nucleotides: TGCGCCAGCAGCGTTCGGGACAGGAGTACCTACGAGCAGTACTTC.

The CDR3, as DNA: TGTGCCATCACCGGGACAGGCTCTGCCTACGAGCAGTACTTC. Translated, it gives CAITGTGSAYEQYF. V usage is TRBV10-3 and J usage is TRBJ2-7, with 8 bases aligning to TRBD1. This CDR3 has 14 residues. Germline trimming cut 7 bases from V and 2 bases from J; bases unmatched to any gene: 7. CDR1 is ENHRY and CDR2 is SYGVKD in the germline V gene.

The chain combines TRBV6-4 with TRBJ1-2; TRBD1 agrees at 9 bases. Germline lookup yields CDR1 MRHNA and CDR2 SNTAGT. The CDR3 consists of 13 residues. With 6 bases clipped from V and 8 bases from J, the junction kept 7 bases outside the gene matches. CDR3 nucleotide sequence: TGTGCCAGCAGCGCGACAGGGGGAAGCGGCTACACCTTC. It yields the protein CASSATGGSGYTF.

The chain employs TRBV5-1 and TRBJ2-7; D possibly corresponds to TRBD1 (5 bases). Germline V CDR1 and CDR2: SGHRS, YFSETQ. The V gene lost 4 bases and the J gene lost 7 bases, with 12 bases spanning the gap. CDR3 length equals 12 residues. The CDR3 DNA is TGCGCCAGCAGCCAAAGGGGTTCGGAGCAGTACTTC. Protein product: CASSQRGSEQYF.

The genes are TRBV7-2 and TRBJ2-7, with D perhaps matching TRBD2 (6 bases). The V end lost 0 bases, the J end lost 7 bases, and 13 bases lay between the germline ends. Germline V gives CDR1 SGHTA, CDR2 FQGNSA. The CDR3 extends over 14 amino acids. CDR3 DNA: TGTGCCAGCAGCTTAGCGCTTGGCGGGATAGAGCAGTACTTC. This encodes CASSLALGGIEQYF. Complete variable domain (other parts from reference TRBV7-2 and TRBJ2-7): GAGVSQSPSNKVTEKGKDVELRCDPISGHTALYWYRQSLGQGLEFLIYFQGNSAPDKSGLPSDRFSAERTGGSVSTLTIQRTQQEDSAVYLCASSLALGGIEQYFGPGTRLTVT.

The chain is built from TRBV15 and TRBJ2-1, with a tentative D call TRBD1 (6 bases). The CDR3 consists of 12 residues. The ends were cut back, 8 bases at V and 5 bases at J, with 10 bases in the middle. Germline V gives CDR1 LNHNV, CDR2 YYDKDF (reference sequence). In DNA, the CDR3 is TGTGCCACCGGACAGTTTAACAATGAGCAGTTCTTC. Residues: CATGQFNNEQFF. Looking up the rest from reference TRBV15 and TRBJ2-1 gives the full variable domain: DAMVIQNPRYQVTQFGKPVTLSCSQTLNHNVMYWYQQKSSQAPKLLFHYYDKDFNNEADTPDNFQSRRPNTSFCFLDIRSPGLGDTAMYLCATGQFNNEQFFGPGTRLTVL.

CDR3 in amino acids: CASSEAKLGQGAGAANQPQHF. The CDR3 DNA reads TGTGCCAGCAGTGAAGCCAAATTGGGACAGGGGGCTGGTGCTGCCAATCAGCCCCAGCATTTT. The chain combines TRBV6-1 with TRBJ1-5, with 12 bases aligning to TRBD1. V lost 0 bases, J lost 3 bases, and 15 bases stayed unmatched. The CDR3 loop spans 21 amino acids. Germline CDR1 MNHNS, CDR2 SASEGT.

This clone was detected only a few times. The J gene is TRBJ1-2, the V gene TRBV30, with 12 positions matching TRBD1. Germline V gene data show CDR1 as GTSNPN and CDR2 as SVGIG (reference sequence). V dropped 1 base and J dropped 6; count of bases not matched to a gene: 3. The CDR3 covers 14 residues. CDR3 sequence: CAWSGGQGAHGYTF. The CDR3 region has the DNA TGTGCCTGGAGTGGGGGACAGGGGGCGCATGGCTACACCTTC.

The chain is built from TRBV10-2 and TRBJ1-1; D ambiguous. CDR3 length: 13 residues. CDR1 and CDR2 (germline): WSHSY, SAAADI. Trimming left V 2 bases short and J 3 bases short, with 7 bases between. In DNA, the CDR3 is TGCGCCAGCAGTGAGGGACGGCACACTGAAGCTTTCTTT. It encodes CASSEGRHTEAFF.

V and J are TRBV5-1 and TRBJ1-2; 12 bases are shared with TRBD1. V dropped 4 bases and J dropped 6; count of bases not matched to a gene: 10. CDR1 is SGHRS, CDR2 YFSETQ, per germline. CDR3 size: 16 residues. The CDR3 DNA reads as TGCGCCAGCAGCCTATCCCCGGGACAGGGGGCTCATGGCTACACCTTC. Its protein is CASSLSPGQGAHGYTF.

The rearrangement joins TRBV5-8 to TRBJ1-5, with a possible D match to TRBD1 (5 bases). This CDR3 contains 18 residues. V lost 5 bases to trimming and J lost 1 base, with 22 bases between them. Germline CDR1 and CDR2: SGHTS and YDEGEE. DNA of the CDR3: TGTGCCAGCAGTCCCAGCGTCAGGGAATATATGAGCAATCAGCCCCAGCATTTT. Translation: CASSPSVREYMSNQPQHF.

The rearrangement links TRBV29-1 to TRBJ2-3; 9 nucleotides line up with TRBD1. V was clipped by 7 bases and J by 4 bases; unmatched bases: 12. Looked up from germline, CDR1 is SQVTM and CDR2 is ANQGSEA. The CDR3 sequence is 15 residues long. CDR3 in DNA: TGCAGCGCCGGCCCCCCCTACAGGGGGCCAGATACGCAGTATTTT. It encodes CSAGPPYRGPDTQYF.

The CDR3 loop reads CASSQDGQGDNSPLHF. CDR3 in DNA: TGCGCCAGCAGCCAGGACGGACAGGGCGATAATTCACCCCTCCACTTT. The rearrangement uses TRBV5-1 and TRBJ1-6, with 8 bases that match TRBD1. V was pared by 4 bases and J by 5 bases, with 8 bases of the junction left unmatched. This CDR3 region has 16 residues. In germline, CDR1 is SGHRS, CDR2 YFSETQ.